The entry that follows covers one TCR beta chain sequence. This specimen belongs to a study of blood T cell repertoires in COVID-19. For the study at large: The United States, Italy and Spain were the sources of the acute and convalescent COVID-19 samples. The analysed material was cDNA or gDNA that came from T cells, B-cell-depleted T cells, or PBMCs.

In the authors' methods: Reference gene primer amplification in the assay estimated nucleated cell counts. The table came from immunoSEQ multiplex PCR; TCRdb's copy has only in-frame clones and leaves some out. V, J and clone size derive from that table, while D and trimming were established from the DNA sequence. The repertoire holds 230,000 or so clones, with 80% to 85% as singletons. V was trimmed by 8 bases and J by 1 base, leaving 17 bases between them. The CDR3 extends over 15 amino acids. The V gene's germline CDR1 is MDHEN and CDR2 SYDVKM. This clonotype originated in a human donor in a cohort sampled during active COVID-19. This chain connects TRBV28 to TRBJ1-2; D is possibly TRBD1 (6 bases). Sequenced: peripheral blood. The CDR3 spells CASGRGGGDNYGYTF. Here the CDR3 DNA reads TGTGCCAGCGGTCGGGGAGGGGGAGATAACTATGGCTACACCTTC.